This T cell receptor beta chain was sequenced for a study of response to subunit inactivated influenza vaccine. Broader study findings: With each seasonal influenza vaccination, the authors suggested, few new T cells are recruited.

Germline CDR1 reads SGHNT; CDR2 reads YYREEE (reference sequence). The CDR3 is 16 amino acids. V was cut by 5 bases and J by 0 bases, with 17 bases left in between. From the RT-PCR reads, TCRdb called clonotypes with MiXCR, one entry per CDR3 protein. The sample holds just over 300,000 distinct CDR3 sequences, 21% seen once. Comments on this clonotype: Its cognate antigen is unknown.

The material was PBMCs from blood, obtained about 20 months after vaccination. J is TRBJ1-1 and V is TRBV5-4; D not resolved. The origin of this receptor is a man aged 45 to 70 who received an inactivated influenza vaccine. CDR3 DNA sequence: TGTGCCAGCAGAATATCAGCCTTCCCCATGAACACTGAAGCTTTCTTT. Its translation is CASRISAFPMNTEAFF.